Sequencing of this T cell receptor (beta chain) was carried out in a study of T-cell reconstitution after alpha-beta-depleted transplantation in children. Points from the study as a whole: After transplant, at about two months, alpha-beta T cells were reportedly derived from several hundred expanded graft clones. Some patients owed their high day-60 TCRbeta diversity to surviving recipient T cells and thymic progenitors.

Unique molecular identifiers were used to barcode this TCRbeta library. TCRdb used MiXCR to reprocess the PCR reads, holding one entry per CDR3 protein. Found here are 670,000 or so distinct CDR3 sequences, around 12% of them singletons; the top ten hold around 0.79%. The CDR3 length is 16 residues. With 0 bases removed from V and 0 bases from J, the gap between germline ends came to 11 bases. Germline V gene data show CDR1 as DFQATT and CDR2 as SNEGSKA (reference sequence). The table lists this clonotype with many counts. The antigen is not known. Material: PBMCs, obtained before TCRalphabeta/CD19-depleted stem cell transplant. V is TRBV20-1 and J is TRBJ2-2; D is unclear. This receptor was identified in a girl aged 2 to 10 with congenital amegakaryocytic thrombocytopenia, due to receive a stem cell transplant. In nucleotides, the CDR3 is TGCAGTGCTAGAGACAGGTTCGATACGAACACCGGGGAGCTGTTTTTT. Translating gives CSARDRFDTNTGELFF.